This TCR beta chain is from a study of T cell responses to AZD1222 COVID-19 vaccine. Study findings and constraints: Among AZD1222 vaccinees, only six were seropositive at baseline. Repertoire sampling was restricted to post-peak T cell response timepoints. Targets within unmutated variant regions were reportedly found for nearly half of spike-specific TCRs.

TCRdb's table, derived via immunoSEQ multiplex PCR, lists solely in-frame clones and lacks some. The sample yields about 96,000 clones, 70% to 90% seen once. Note on this clone: Its target is not known.

From germline, CDR1 is SGHTA and CDR2 FQGNSA. This CDR3 has 14 amino acids. V lost 6 bases and J 2 bases, leaving 13 bases between the germline ends. The chain uses TRBV7-2 and TRBJ1-2, with D tentatively TRBD1 (6 bases). This clonotype was obtained from an adult in good health. The input for sequencing was peripheral blood, taken on day 0 of AZD1222 vaccination. The CDR3 here is CASRLGGGNYGYTF. CDR3 nucleotides: TGTGCCAGCAGACTTGGAGGGGGGAACTATGGCTACACCTTC.